The T cell receptor (beta chain) described here comes from a study of blood T cell repertoires in COVID-19 (dated by TCRdb to the early 2020s). Regarding the complete study: Samples covering the acute and convalescent phases of COVID-19 were provided by collaborators in the United States, Italy and Spain. The prospective study material was composed of cDNA or gDNA derived from T cells, B-cell-depleted T cells, or PBMCs. Where available, HLA class I and class II types were obtained from metadata supplied by the sample provider rather than from assay-based typing. The samples were drawn from two sources: the first 160 participants of the ongoing ImmuneRACE study, and approximately 1,300 subjects contributed by 6 global collaborators. A freely available public database, intended as a resource for researchers studying the immune response to SARS-CoV-2, is where the repertoires were released. A de-identified subject ID, COVID-19 status, age in years and sex were almost always included in the sample metadata. Subjects who had been exposed to COVID-19, were actively infected with it, or had recovered from it provided the deeply sampled blood TCRbeta repertoires that made up the dataset.

With regard to this clone: No antigen is known for it. Per-nucleotide qualities are absent, and no much larger clonotype sits a single base away.

Collaborating institutions collected whole blood in K2EDTA tubes following their own protocols. For TCRbeta analysis, collaborator samples were shipped as frozen whole blood, as isolated PBMCs, or as DNA extracted from either sample type. What the research found in general, with its limitations: How much clinical and demographic metadata was included differed by source and by participant, and the metadata was provided uncurated.

TCRbeta CDR3 regions were amplified from genomic DNA using the immunoSEQ Assay, a bias-controlled multiplex PCR. Regarding the original processing steps: Nucleated cell counts per sample were estimated from amplification of reference gene primers within the assay. To quantify the absolute abundance of each unique TCRbeta CDR3 rearrangement, sequence reads were collapsed and filtered. For each sample, productive Simpson clonality was calculated as the square root of Simpson's diversity index over productive rearrangements. TCRdb retrieved this table from immuneACCESS and kept in-frame rearrangements only. Not all clones are present; in checked studies, unresolved V genes account for under half, and no reason is known for the remainder. The DNA gave D and trimming, while V, J and clone size come from that table. In all, the sample holds fewer than 150,000 clones, and approximately 85% of those were seen once. Around 4.5% of the sample is held by the ten biggest clonotypes.

V gives up 0 bases and J gives up 1 base, and the segment between their germline ends measures 12 bases. CDR1 and CDR2 are read off the germline V gene as SGDLS and YYNGEE. The CDR3, cysteine through phenylalanine, is 16 amino acids long. The sequence is cut down to CDR3 DNA, 48 bases in frame from base 1. Recombination joined TRBV9 with TRBJ2-3; TRBD2 might be the D gene, on 6 matching bases. The source material was peripheral blood. This TCR derives from a human donor in a cohort sampled during active COVID-19. The CDR3 region has the sequence CASSVGAGSGTDTQYF. The bases are TGTGCCAGCAGCGTAGGTGCCGGGAGTGGCACAGATACGCAGTATTTT.